This T cell receptor beta chain was retrieved from a study of a mutant IDH1 vaccine in newly diagnosed glioma. About the study: Patients underwent eight vaccinations, which took place in weeks 1, 3, 5, 7, 11, 15, 19 and 23. Patients arrived already treated with radiotherapy, temozolomide, or both, most having had both.

On this clone itself: The target antigen is unknown.

Trimming took 6 bases from V and 4 from J; bases not matched to a gene: 9. Per germline, CDR1 MNHEY and CDR2 SMNVEV (reference sequence). The CDR3 totals 15 residues. Regarding the study as a whole: Most patients, about 93%, showed vaccine-induced immune responses.

Time point: week 11, during vaccination. In every dose of vaccine, 300 ug of mutant IDH1 20-mer peptide was given alongside topical imiquimod. Each donor presented with a new WHO grade 3 or 4 astrocytoma that tested IDH1-mutant and showed ATRX loss. The table came from immunoSEQ multiplex PCR; TCRdb's copy has only in-frame clones and leaves some out. The repertoire has 110,000 or so clones, almost 90% of them found once; the top ten carry roughly 0.57%. This TCR was sampled from a woman between 45 and 65 years old with glioma. The chain joins TRBV27 to TRBJ2-3; 8 nucleotides line up with TRBD1. The specimen was PBMCs, collected from a glioma patient whose treatment included an IDH1 peptide vaccine. CDR3 DNA: TGTGCCAGCAGGCCTCAGACAGGGGTTGCAGATACGCAGTATTTT. Protein: CASRPQTGVADTQYF.